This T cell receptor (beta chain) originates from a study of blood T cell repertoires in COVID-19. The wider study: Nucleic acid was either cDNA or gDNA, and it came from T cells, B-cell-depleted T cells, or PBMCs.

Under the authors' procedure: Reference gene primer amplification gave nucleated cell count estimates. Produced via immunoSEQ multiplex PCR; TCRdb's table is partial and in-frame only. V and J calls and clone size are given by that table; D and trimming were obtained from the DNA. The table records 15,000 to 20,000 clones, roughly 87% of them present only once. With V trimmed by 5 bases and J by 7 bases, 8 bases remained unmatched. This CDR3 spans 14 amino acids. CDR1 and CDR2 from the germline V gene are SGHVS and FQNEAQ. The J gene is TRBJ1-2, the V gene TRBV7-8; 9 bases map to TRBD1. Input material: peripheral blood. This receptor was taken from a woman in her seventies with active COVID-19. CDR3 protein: CASSNRDRDLGYTF. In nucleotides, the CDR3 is TGTGCCAGCAGCAACCGGGACAGGGACCTTGGCTACACCTTC.